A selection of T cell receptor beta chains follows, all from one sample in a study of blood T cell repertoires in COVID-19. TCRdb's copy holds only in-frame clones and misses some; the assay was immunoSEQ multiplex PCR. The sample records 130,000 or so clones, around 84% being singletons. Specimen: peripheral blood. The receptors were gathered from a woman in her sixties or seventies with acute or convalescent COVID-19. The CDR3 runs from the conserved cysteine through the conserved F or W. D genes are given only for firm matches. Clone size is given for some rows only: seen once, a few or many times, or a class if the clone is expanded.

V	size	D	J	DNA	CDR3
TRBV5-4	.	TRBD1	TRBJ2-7	TGTGCCAGCAGATCCGACAGGGACAGCTTATACGAGCAGTACTTC	CASRSDRDSLYEQYF
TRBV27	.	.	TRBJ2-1	TGTGCCAGCAGTTTCGGGGGGCTTGAGCAGTTCTTC	CASSFGGLEQFF
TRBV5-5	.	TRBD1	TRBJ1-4	TGTGCCAGCAGCGCGACAGGGGTAGGCAATGAAAAACTGTTTTTT	CASSATGVGNEKLFF
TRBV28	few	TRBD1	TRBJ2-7	TGTGCCAGCAGCCCCGAAGGCAGGGGGCTTGGTTCCTACGAGCAGTACTTC	CASSPEGRGLGSYEQYF
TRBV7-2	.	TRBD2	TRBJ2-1	TGTGCCAGCAGCCCGATAAAACTAGCGGGGGGTTACTACAATGAGCAGTTCTTC	CASSPIKLAGGYYNEQFF
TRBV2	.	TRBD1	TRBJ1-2	TGTGCCAGTTCGGACAGGGGTTCTAACTATGGCTACACCTTC	CASSDRGSNYGYTF
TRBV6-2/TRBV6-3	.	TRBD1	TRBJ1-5	TGTGCCAGCAGTTACGGGGACAGGCCTTATAGCAATCAGCCCCAGCATTTT	CASSYGDRPYSNQPQHF
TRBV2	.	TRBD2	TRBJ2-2	TGTGCCTCGACTAGCGCGAACACCGGGGAGCTGTTTTTT	CASTSANTGELFF
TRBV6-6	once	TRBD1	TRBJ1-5	TGTGCCAGCAGTTTAGGGACAGGGGATCAGCCCCAGCATTTT	CASSLGTGDQPQHF
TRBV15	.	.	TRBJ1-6	TGTGCCACCAGCACTTGGGGACATCCCGCACCCCTCCACTTT	CATSTWGHPAPLHF
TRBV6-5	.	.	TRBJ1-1	TGTGCCAGCAGCGCGGGCAGGAACACTGAAGCTTTCTTT	CASSAGRNTEAFF
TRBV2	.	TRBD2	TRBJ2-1	TGTGCCAGCAGCCCCCCCGGGACTAGCTTCGATGAGCAGTTCTTC	CASSPPGTSFDEQFF
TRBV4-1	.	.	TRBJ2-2	TGCGCCAGCAGCCACCTAAACACCGGGGAGCTGTTTTTT	CASSHLNTGELFF
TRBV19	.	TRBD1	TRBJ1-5	TGTGCCAGTAGACGGGACAGCCAGCCCCAGCATTTT	CASRRDSQPQHF
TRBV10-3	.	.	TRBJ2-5	TGTGCCTCCGGAAGGAGTCCCCAAGAGACCCAGTACTTC	CASGRSPQETQYF
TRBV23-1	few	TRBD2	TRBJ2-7	TGCGCCAGCAGTCCACTAGATCGGGGGGGCGACCGATACGAGCAGTACTTC	CASSPLDRGGDRYEQYF
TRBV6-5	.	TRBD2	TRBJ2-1	TGTGCCAGCAGGGCGACTAGCGGGTTCTACAATGAGCAGTTCTTC	CASRATSGFYNEQFF